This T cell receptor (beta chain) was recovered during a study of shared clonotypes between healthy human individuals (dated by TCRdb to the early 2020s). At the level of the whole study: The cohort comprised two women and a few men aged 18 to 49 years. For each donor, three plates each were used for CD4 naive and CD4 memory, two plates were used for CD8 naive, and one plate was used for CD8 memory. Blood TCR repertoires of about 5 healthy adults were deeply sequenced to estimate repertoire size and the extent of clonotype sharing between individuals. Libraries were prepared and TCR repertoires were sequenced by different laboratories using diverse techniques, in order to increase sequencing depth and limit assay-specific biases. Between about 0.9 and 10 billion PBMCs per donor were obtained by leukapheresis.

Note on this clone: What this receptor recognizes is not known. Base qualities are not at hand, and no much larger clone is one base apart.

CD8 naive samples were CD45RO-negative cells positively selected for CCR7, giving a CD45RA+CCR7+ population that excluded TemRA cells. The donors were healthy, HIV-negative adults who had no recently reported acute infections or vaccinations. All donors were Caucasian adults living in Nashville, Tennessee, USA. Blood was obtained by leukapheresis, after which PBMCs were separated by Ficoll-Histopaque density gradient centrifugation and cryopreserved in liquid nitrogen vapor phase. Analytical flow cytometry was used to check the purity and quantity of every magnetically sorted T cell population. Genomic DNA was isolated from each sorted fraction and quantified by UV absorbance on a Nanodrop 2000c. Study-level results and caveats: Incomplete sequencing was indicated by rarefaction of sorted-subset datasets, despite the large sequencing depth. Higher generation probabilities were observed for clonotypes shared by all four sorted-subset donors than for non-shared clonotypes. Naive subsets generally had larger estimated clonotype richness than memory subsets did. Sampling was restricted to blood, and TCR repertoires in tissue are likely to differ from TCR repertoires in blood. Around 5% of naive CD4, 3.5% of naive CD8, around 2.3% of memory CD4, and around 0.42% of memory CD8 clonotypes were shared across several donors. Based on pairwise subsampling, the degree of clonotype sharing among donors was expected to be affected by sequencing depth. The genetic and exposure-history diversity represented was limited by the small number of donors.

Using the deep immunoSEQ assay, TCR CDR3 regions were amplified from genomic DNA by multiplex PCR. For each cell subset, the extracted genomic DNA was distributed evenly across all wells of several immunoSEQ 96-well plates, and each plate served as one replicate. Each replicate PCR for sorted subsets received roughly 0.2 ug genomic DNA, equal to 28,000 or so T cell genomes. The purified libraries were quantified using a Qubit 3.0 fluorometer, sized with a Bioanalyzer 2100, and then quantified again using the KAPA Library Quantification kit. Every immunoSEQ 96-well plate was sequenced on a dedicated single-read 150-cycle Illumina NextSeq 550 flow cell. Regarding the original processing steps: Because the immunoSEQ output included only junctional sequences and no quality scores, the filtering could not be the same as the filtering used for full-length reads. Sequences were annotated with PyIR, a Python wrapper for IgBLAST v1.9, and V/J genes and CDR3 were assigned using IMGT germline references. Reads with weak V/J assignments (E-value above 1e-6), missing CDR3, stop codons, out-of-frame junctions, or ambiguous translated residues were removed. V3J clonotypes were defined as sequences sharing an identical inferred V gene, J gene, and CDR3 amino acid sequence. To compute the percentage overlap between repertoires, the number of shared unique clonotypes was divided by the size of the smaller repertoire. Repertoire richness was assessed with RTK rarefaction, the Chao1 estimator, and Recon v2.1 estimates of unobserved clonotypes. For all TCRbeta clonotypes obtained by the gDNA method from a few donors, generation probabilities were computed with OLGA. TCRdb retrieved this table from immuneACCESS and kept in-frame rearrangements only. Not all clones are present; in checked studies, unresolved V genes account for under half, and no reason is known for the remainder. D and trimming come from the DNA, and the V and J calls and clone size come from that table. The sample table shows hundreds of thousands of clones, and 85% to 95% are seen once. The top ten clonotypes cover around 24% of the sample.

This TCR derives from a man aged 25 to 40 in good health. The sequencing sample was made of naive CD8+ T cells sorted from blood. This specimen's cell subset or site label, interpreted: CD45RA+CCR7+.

The CDR3 protein: CASSRVDRPEQYF. Read as DNA, the sequence is TGCGCCAGCAGCCGGGTGGATCGGCCCGAGCAGTACTTC. The V gene is TRBV5-1 and the J gene is TRBJ2-7; confidence is insufficient to name the D gene. The CDR3 goes from the cysteine to the phenylalanine over 13 residues. The only DNA kept is the CDR3, 39 bases in frame from the first base. V lost 4 bases and J lost 6 bases; the stretch between them is 14 bases long. The germline V gene specifies SGHRS as CDR1 and YFSETQ as CDR2.